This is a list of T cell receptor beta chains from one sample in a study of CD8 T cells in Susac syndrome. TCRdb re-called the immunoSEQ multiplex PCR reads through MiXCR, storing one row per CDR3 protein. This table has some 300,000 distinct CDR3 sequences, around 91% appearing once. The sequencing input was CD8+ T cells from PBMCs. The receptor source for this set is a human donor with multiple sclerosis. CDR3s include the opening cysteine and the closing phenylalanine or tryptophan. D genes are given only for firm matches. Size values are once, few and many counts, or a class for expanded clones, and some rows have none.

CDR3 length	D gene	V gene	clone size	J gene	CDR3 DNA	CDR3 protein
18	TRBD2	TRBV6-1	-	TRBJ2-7	TGTGCCAGCAGCGAAACCCTAGCGGGAACTATCTCTTCGTGGGAGCAGTACTTC	CASSETLAGTISSWEQYF
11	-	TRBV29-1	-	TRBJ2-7	TGCTGCGTTCTATCGGCCTACGAGCAGTACTTC	CCVLSAYEQYF
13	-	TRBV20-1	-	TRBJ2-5	TGCAGTGCCCGTCTAGGACTCCAAGAGACCCAGTACTTC	CSARLGLQETQYF
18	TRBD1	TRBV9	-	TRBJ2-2	TGTGCCAGCAGCGCAGTGGAACAGGGGGCGTTTGTCACCGGGGAGCTGTTTTTT	CASSAVEQGAFVTGELFF
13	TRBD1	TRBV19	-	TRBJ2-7	TGTGCCAGTAGACAGACAGGGCACTACGAGCAGTACTTC	CASRQTGHYEQYF
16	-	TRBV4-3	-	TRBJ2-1	TGCGCCAGCAGCCAAGAAGCAGGACTCACCTACAATGAGCAGTTCTTC	CASSQEAGLTYNEQFF
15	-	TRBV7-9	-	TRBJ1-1	TGTGCCAGCAGCTTAGAAGCCTCGGGAAACACTGAAGCTTTCTTT	CASSLEASGNTEAFF
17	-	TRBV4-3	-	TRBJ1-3	TGCGCCAGCAGCCAAGCCGACAGGATTGACTCTGGAAACACCATATATTTT	CASSQADRIDSGNTIYF
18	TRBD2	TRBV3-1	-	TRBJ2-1	TGTGCCAGCATCCTGACTAGCGGGAGGTCCCTCAATCACAATGAGCAGTTCTTC	CASILTSGRSLNHNEQFF
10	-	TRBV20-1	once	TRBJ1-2	TGCAGTGTCCAGGGATTTGGCTACACCTTC	CSVQGFGYTF
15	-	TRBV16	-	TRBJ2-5	TGTGCCAGCAGCCAGACTGGAGCAGACCAAGAGACCCAGTACTTC	CASSQTGADQETQYF
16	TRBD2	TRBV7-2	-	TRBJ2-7	TGTGCCAGCAGCTTCACCCCTAGCGGGATGACCTACGAGCAGTACTTC	CASSFTPSGMTYEQYF
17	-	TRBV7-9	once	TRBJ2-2	TGTGCCAGCAGCTTCGCTGGACGACTCGAGAACACCGGGGAGCTGTTTTTT	CASSFAGRLENTGELFF
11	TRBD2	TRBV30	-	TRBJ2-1	TGTGCCTGGGGAGAGACTAGCGGGGGAATCTTC	CAWGETSGGIF
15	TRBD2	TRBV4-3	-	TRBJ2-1	TGCGCCAGCAGCCAAGGACTACGGACTAGCATTGAGCAGTTCTTC	CASSQGLRTSIEQFF
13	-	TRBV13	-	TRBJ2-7	TGTGCCAGCAGCTTCGACAGGTCCTACGAGCAGTACTTC	CASSFDRSYEQYF
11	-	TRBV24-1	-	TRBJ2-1	TGTGCCACCAGTGGCGGGGCCGAGCAGTTCTTC	CATSGGAEQFF
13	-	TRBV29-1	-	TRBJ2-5	TGCAGCGTTCCTGGGCTCAGGAGGGAGACCCAGTACTTC	CSVPGLRRETQYF
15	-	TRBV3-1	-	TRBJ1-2	TGTGCCAGCAGCCAAGATGGGCGGGGCTTGGAAGGCTACACCTTC	CASSQDGRGLEGYTF
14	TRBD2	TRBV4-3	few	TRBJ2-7	TGCGCCAGCAGCTATAGACTAGCGGGCTACGAGCAGTACTTC	CASSYRLAGYEQYF
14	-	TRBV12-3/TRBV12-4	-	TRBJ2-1	TGTGCCAGCAGTTATGTAGACTCCTACAATGAGCAGTTCTTC	CASSYVDSYNEQFF
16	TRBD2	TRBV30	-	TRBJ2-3	TGTGCCTGGAGTGGTCAGCGGGAAGGCGACACAGATACGCAGTATTTT	CAWSGQREGDTDTQYF
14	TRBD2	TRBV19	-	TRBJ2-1	TGTGCCAGTAGTTTGACTAGCGCGATCAATGAGCAGTTCTTC	CASSLTSAINEQFF
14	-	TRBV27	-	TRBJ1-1	TGTGCCAGCAGTTTCAGGGGACCAAACACTGAAGCTTTCTTT	CASSFRGPNTEAFF
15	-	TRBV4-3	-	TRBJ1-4	TGCGCCAGCAGCCGAGACAGTGCAACTAATGAAAAACTGTTTTTT	CASSRDSATNEKLFF
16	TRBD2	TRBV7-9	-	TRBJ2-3	TGTGCCAGCAGGGCTCCTAGCGGAGCTAGCACAGATACGCAGTATTTT	CASRAPSGASTDTQYF
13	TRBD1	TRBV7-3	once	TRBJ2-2	TGTGCCAGCAGCTCGGACAGGGCCGGGGAGCTGTTTTTT	CASSSDRAGELFF
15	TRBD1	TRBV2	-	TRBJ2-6	TGTGCCACCGACGGGACAGCCTCTGGGGCCAACGTCCTGACTTTC	CATDGTASGANVLTF
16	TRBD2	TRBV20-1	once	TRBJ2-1	TGCAGTGCCCCTGATTATGCGGGGGGCCAATACAATGAGCAGTTCTTC	CSAPDYAGGQYNEQFF
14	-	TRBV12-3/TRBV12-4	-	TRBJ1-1	TGTGCCAGCAGTTCGGGGGGACTAAACACTGAAGCTTTCTTT	CASSSGGLNTEAFF
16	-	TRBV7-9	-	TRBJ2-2	TGTGCCAGCAGCTATGCAAATAGCAGGTTCGCCGGGGAGCTGTTTTTT	CASSYANSRFAGELFF
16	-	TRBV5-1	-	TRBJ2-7	TGCGCCAGCAGTAGAGGGGCGCCGAGTCTTACCTACGAGCAGTACTTC	CASSRGAPSLTYEQYF
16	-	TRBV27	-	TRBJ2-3	TGTGCCAGCAGTTTACTTACGGGAGAAGTCGCAGATACGCAGTATTTT	CASSLLTGEVADTQYF
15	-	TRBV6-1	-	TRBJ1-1	TGTGCCAGCAGTGAACATCGGACGGCGAACACTGAAGCTTTCTTT	CASSEHRTANTEAFF
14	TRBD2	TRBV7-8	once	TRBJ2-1	TGTGCCAGCAGCCACAGCGGGAGCAGGGGTGAGCAGTTCTTC	CASSHSGSRGEQFF
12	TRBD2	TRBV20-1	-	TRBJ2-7	TGCAGTATTAGCGGGAGTGATATCGAGCAGTACTTC	CSISGSDIEQYF
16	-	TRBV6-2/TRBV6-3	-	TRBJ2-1	TGTGCCAGCAGTTACCCAAGCGGACCCGAGGACAATGAGCAGTTCTTC	CASSYPSGPEDNEQFF
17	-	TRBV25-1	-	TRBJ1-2	TGTGCCAGCACCGGACTGACCGGAGGGATCGATCGAAGAAGCTACACCTTC	CASTGLTGGIDRRSYTF
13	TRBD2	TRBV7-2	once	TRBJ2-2	TGTGCCAGCAGCCCTGGGGGGGGCGGGGAGCTGTTTTTT	CASSPGGGGELFF
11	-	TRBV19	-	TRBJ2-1	TGTGCCAGTAGTATTTGGAATGAGCAGTTCTTC	CASSIWNEQFF
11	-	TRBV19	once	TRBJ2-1	TGTGCCAGTACCCTCAACAATGAGCAGTTCTTC	CASTLNNEQFF
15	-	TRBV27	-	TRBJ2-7	TGTGCCAGCAGCTCGATAGGGTTTGGATCCTACGAGCAGTACTTC	CASSSIGFGSYEQYF
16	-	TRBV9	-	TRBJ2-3	TGTACCAGCAGCCCCAACTTAAAGATTAACACAGATACGCAGTATTTT	CTSSPNLKINTDTQYF
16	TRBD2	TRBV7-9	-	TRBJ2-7	TGTGCCAGCAGCTTCTCGGTTAGCGGGGATTCCTACGAGCAGTACTTC	CASSFSVSGDSYEQYF
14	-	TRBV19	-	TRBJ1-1	TGTGCCAGTAGTATAACTTCAGGGATCACGGAAGCTTTCTTT	CASSITSGITEAFF
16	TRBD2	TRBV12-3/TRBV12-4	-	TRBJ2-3	TGTGCCAGCAGCTCCACTAGCGGGGGGGCCACAGATACGCAGTATTTT	CASSSTSGGATDTQYF
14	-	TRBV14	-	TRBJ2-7	TGTGCCAGCAGCTTCGTCGGGGCGGGCTACGAGCAGTACTTC	CASSFVGAGYEQYF
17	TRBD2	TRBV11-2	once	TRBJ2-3	TGTGCCAGCAGCTTAGTCAGACTAGCGGGGGGTGCCGATACGCAGTATTTT	CASSLVRLAGGADTQYF